Here is one T cell receptor beta chain with its context. What it recognizes is unknown. The data were obtained in a study of T cell repertoires in aging, cancer and after chemotherapy. Across the whole study: Donors were grouped into six age bands spanning 30 or younger through 70 or older. Study results and caveats: Untreated cancer patients had significantly lower blood TCR diversity than age-matched healthy donors. Hematological cancer patients had lymphoid organ infiltration that may impair thymic emigration or T cell expansion.

The template was genomic DNA from peripheral blood, not RNA. TRB rearrangements spanning V, D and J were amplified using mixed TRB-A/B primers. A single record per CDR3 protein comes from TCRdb applying MiXCR to the multiplex PCR reads. The sample lists fewer than 3,500 distinct CDR3 sequences, roughly 54% seen once, with about 70% in the top ten. Germline V CDR1 and CDR2: MNHEY, SVGAGI. V lost 2 bases, J lost 4 bases, and 9 bases lay in between. The CDR3 sequence is 14 residues long. The TCR comes from a human donor with a blood cancer. J is TRBJ2-1 and V is TRBV6-5, with a possible D match to TRBD2 (6 bases). The sample consisted of blood. The CDR3 spells CASSYGTGYNEQFF. DNA of the CDR3: TGTGCCAGCAGTTACGGGACTGGTTACAATGAGCAGTTCTTC.